This is a list of T cell receptor beta chains from one sample in a study of blood T cell repertoires in COVID-19. TCRdb's copy holds only in-frame clones and misses some; the assay was immunoSEQ multiplex PCR. Found here are roughly 30,000 clones, over 75% of them singletons; the top ten hold 7.9%. Sequences were obtained from peripheral blood. These receptor sequences come from a man aged 60 to 69 with COVID-19, enrolled during active disease. The CDR3 runs from the conserved cysteine through the conserved F or W. The order of the fields is D gene, J gene, clone size, V gene, CDR3 protein, CDR3 DNA. D genes are given only for firm matches. Only some rows state a clone size, as once, few, many or a class for expanded clones.

D: NA
J: TRBJ1-1
size: NA
V: TRBV18
CDR3: CASSPRVGDNTEAFF
DNA: TGTGCCAGCTCACCACGAGTTGGAGATAACACTGAAGCTTTCTTT

D: TRBD2
J: TRBJ2-3
size: NA
V: TRBV14
CDR3: CASSQEPPTSGRRGTQYF
DNA: TGTGCCAGCAGCCAAGAACCGCCGACTAGCGGGAGGCGTGGTACGCAGTATTTT

D: NA
J: TRBJ1-4
size: few
V: TRBV6-5
CDR3: CASSYSSGGKLFF
DNA: TGTGCCAGCAGTTACTCGTCGGGGGGAAAACTGTTTTTT

D: NA
J: TRBJ2-1
size: NA
V: TRBV5-4
CDR3: CASSSKAGTTPLSNEQFF
DNA: TGTGCCAGCAGCTCTAAGGCGGGAACCACACCTCTTAGTAATGAGCAGTTCTTC

D: NA
J: TRBJ2-3
size: once
V: TRBV2
CDR3: CASRAKGGSDTQYF
DNA: TGTGCCAGCAGGGCAAAGGGGGGGTCAGATACGCAGTATTTT

D: TRBD1
J: TRBJ1-1
size: NA
V: TRBV6-5
CDR3: CASVRDSLNTEAFF
DNA: TGTGCCAGCGTAAGGGACAGCCTCAACACTGAAGCTTTCTTT

D: TRBD2
J: TRBJ2-3
size: NA
V: TRBV19
CDR3: CASSIEREVMTDTQYF
DNA: TGTGCCAGTAGTATTGAGCGGGAGGTTATGACAGATACGCAGTATTTT

D: NA
J: TRBJ1-4
size: NA
V: TRBV19
CDR3: CASTIGGSGEKLFF
DNA: TGTGCCAGTACCATTGGAGGTTCTGGTGAAAAACTGTTTTTT

D: TRBD1
J: TRBJ2-1
size: NA
V: TRBV19
CDR3: CASSIWGSTGGDEQFF
DNA: TGTGCCAGTAGTATCTGGGGTTCAACAGGGGGCGATGAGCAGTTCTTC

D: NA
J: TRBJ2-7
size: NA
V: TRBV5-1
CDR3: CASSLGTSSYEQYF
DNA: TGCGCCAGCAGCTTGGGGACATCCTCCTACGAGCAGTACTTC

D: NA
J: TRBJ1-1
size: once
V: TRBV19
CDR3: CASSQQAPTEAFF
DNA: TGTGCCAGTAGTCAACAGGCCCCCACTGAAGCTTTCTTT

D: NA
J: TRBJ1-2
size: NA
V: TRBV28
CDR3: CASSLSGNGYTF
DNA: TGTGCCAGCAGCTTATCAGGCAATGGCTACACCTTC

D: NA
J: TRBJ2-5
size: NA
V: TRBV7-2
CDR3: CASTLLWGVQETQYF
DNA: TGTGCCAGCACCCTCCTCTGGGGAGTCCAAGAGACCCAGTACTTC

D: TRBD2
J: TRBJ2-3
size: NA
V: TRBV2
CDR3: CASSPSAGADTQYF
DNA: TGTGCCAGCAGCCCCTCGGCGGGAGCGGATACGCAGTATTTT

D: NA
J: TRBJ1-5
size: NA
V: TRBV7-9
CDR3: CASSAQGNQPQHF
DNA: TGTGCCAGCAGCGCCCAGGGTAATCAGCCCCAGCATTTT

D: TRBD2
J: TRBJ2-3
size: once
V: TRBV9
CDR3: CASSATSGRPDTQYF
DNA: TGTGCCAGCAGCGCAACTAGCGGGAGACCAGATACGCAGTATTTT

D: NA
J: TRBJ2-7
size: NA
V: TRBV15
CDR3: CATSRVGRGGGGYYEQYF
DNA: TGTGCCACCAGCAGAGTCGGGCGGGGAGGGGGAGGCTATTACGAGCAGTACTTC

D: TRBD1
J: TRBJ1-5
size: few
V: TRBV6-6
CDR3: CASRGGTGGRDQPQHF
DNA: TGTGCCAGCAGGGGCGGGACAGGGGGAAGGGATCAGCCCCAGCATTTT

D: TRBD1
J: TRBJ1-1
size: NA
V: TRBV6-5
CDR3: CASSTRTGNTEAFF
DNA: TGTGCCAGCAGTACGCGGACAGGAAACACTGAAGCTTTCTTT

D: TRBD1
J: TRBJ1-6
size: NA
V: TRBV7-9
CDR3: CASSSGQGISPLHF
DNA: TGTGCCAGCAGCTCGGGACAGGGTATCTCACCCCTCCACTTT

D: NA
J: TRBJ1-5
size: NA
V: TRBV24-1
CDR3: CATSGGGTSNQPQHF
DNA: TGTGCCACCAGTGGAGGTGGAACTAGCAATCAGCCCCAGCATTTT

D: NA
J: TRBJ2-3
size: NA
V: TRBV4-1
CDR3: CASSRLPSAGRSTDTQYF
DNA: TGCGCCAGCAGCCGCCTACCAAGCGCGGGACGATCCACAGATACGCAGTATTTT

D: NA
J: TRBJ1-2
size: NA
V: TRBV4-1
CDR3: CASSQEAGVLYGYTF
DNA: TGCGCCAGCAGCCAAGAGGCAGGGGTACTCTATGGCTACACCTTC

D: TRBD2
J: TRBJ2-1
size: NA
V: TRBV28
CDR3: CASSPGLAGTNEQFF
DNA: TGTGCCAGCAGTCCCGGACTAGCGGGGACCAATGAGCAGTTCTTC

D: TRBD1
J: TRBJ1-2
size: NA
V: TRBV10-3
CDR3: CATLGQNYGYTF
DNA: TGTGCCACCCTGGGACAGAACTATGGCTACACCTTC

D: TRBD1
J: TRBJ2-7
size: NA
V: TRBV19
CDR3: CASQTGDRGPYEQYF
DNA: TGTGCCAGTCAAACGGGGGACAGGGGACCCTACGAGCAGTACTTC